The 28 T cell receptor beta chains below were found in one sample sequenced in a study of cytomegalovirus exposure and HLA in healthy donors (dated by TCRdb to the late 2010s). Library preparation employed the immunoSEQ multiplex PCR assay. For the multiplex PCR, a mixture combining 60 forward primers for TCR Vbeta segments and 13 reverse primers for TCR Jbeta segments was used. Held by TCRdb, this immuneACCESS table contains in-frame sequences only and omits some clones. Under half of the omission traces to an unresolved V gene where checked; the cause of the rest is unknown. This sample lists 100,000 to 120,000 clones; 78% were detected once. Roughly 1.3% of the sample is taken by the ten largest. Sequencing was carried out using PBMCs. The receptors originated from a man aged 25 to 40 in good health and CMV-seronegative.

This chain joins TRBV10-3 and TRBJ1-2; 9 positions match TRBD1. V was pared by 10 bases and J by 4 bases, with 4 bases of the junction left unmatched. Germline V CDR1 and CDR2: ENHRY, SYGVKD. The CDR3 is 12 amino acids. In DNA, the CDR3 is TGTGCCAGTGGACAGGGGAGCTATGGCTACACCTTC. Amino acid sequence: CASGQGSYGYTF.

This chain joins TRBV10-1 and TRBJ2-5, with 8 bases lining up with TRBD1. Germline CDR1 is WNHNN and CDR2 is SYGVQD (reference sequence). J was trimmed by 5 bases and V by 5 bases; bases with no gene match: 10. This CDR3 contains 15 residues. The CDR3 DNA is TGCGCCAGCAGTCGCCCTACAGGGGGGTCTGAGACCCAGTACTTC. Translated: CASSRPTGGSETQYF.

The chain links TRBV5-1 to TRBJ1-1; TRBD1 matches 8 bases. J lost 7 bases, V lost 3 bases, and 8 bases had no gene match. Germline values: CDR1 SGHRS, CDR2 YFSETQ. This CDR3 has 14 amino acids. The CDR3 spells CASSSSGTGDEAFF. In DNA form, the CDR3 reads TGCGCCAGCAGCTCCTCTGGGACAGGAGATGAAGCTTTCTTT. Combining the CDR3 with reference TRBV5-1 and TRBJ1-1 gives the whole variable domain KAGVTQTPRYLIKTRGQQVTLSCSPISGHRSVSWYQQTPGQGLQFLFEYFSETQRNKGNFPGRFSGRQFSNSRSEMNVSTLELGDSALYLCASSSSGTGDEAFFGQGTRLTVV.

The rearrangement joins TRBV28 to TRBJ1-2; D gene ambiguous. This CDR3 spans 14 amino acids. Trimming shortened V by 6 bases and J by 0 bases, and 11 bases separated the two germline ends. Germline values: CDR1 MDHEN, CDR2 SYDVKM. The CDR3 region is CASSPGATNYGYTF. The CDR3 DNA follows: TGTGCCAGCAGCCCGGGAGCGACTAACTATGGCTACACCTTC.

DNA of the CDR3: TGTGCCAGCATGAGTGGACCCGTCTGGCGGGAGGTTAACCATGAGCAGTTCTTC. Encoded protein: CASMSGPVWREVNHEQFF. The chain uses TRBV6-4 and TRBJ2-1; 8 bases are a match to TRBD2. CDR1 is MRHNA, CDR2 SNTAGT, per germline. Trimming took 7 bases from V and 8 from J; bases not matched to a gene: 22. CDR3 length: 18 amino acids.

The J gene is TRBJ1-3, the V gene TRBV6-1, with TRBD1 identical over 7 bases. Per germline, CDR1 MNHNS and CDR2 SASEGT. The CDR3 runs to 15 residues. The J segment lost 5 bases and the V segment lost 6 bases, leaving 10 bases of the junction unmatched. CDR3 region: CASSPPGTDRNTIYF. The DNA of the CDR3 is TGTGCCAGCAGCCCACCCGGGACAGACAGAAACACCATATATTTT.

Comments on this clone: This sample also contains other DNA sequences that code for the same CDR3. The V gene is TRBV4-3, the J gene TRBJ1-1; no clear D. This CDR3 region has 14 residues. With 0 bases removed from V and 2 bases from J, the gap between germline ends came to 7 bases. Germline CDR1 and CDR2: LGHNA and YSLEER. CDR3 bases: TGCGCCAGCAGCCAAGATAGTGGTAACACTGAAGCTTTCTTT. It codes for CASSQDSGNTEAFF.

This clone was picked up one time. This chain links TRBV11-3 with TRBJ2-3; D is perhaps TRBD2 (6 bases). The CDR3 extends over 16 amino acids. V was pared by 1 base and J by 6 bases, with 17 bases between. Per the germline V gene, CDR1 is SGHNT and CDR2 is YENEEA. CDR3 amino acids: CASSLVGTPPADTQYF. CDR3 nucleotides: TGTGCCAGCAGCTTAGTTGGGACTCCTCCGGCTGATACGCAGTATTTT.

This chain joins TRBV4-3 and TRBJ2-5; TRBD1 agrees at 8 bases. The J call is in doubt because the DNA end fits TRBJ2-7 better. The germline CDR1 and CDR2 sequences are LGHNA and YSLEER. The CDR3 loop spans 15 amino acids. The CDR3 region is CASSQVGQGPYEQYF. Here the CDR3 DNA reads TGCGCCAGCAGCCAAGTTGGACAGGGACCCTACGAGCAGTACTTC.

V gene TRBV14 combines with J gene TRBJ1-2, with D possibly TRBD1 on 5 matching bases. Trimming removed 5 bases at V and 5 bases at J, with 15 bases between. The germline gives CDR1 SGHDN, CDR2 FVKESK. The CDR3 sequence is 14 residues long. CDR3 sequence (DNA): TGTGCCAGCAGCGGCCGTGGAGGGGCTTATGGCTACACCTTC. Amino acids: CASSGRGGAYGYTF.

The V and J genes are TRBV6-4 and TRBJ1-2; TRBD1 agrees at 8 bases. The CDR3 spans 14 residues. The germline CDR1 and CDR2 sequences are MRHNA and SNTAGT. The ends lost 4 bases at V and 7 bases at J; junction bases unmatched: 8. CDR3 in amino acids: CASSVYPDRGGYTF. The CDR3 coding sequence is TGTGCCAGCAGTGTATATCCTGACAGGGGTGGCTACACCTTC.

This chain connects TRBV5-6 to TRBJ1-5; 12 bases are a match to TRBD1. CDR3 length equals 15 residues. The germline V gene encodes CDR1 SGHDT and CDR2 YYEEEE. With 3 bases clipped from V and 6 bases from J, the junction kept 4 bases outside the gene matches. The CDR3: CASSYRDRGLQPQHF. For the CDR3, the DNA is TGTGCCAGCAGCTACCGGGACAGGGGGCTTCAGCCCCAGCATTTT.

This clone occurred once. The CDR3 protein is CAWTDMNTEAFF. The CDR3 nucleotides are TGTGCCTGGACAGATATGAACACTGAAGCTTTCTTT. The chain carries TRBV30 and TRBJ1-1; D unresolved. Germline lookup yields CDR1 GTSNPN and CDR2 SVGIG (reference sequence). V lost 4 bases, J lost 0 bases, and 6 bases lay in between. This CDR3 has 12 amino acids.

The sample holds a few counts of this clone. The V gene is TRBV6-5, the J gene TRBJ1-5, with D tentatively TRBD1 (5 bases). V was pared by 0 bases and J by 7 bases, with 10 bases between. CDR3 length equals 14 residues. Germline CDR1 MNHEY, CDR2 SVGAGI. The CDR3, as DNA: TGTGCCAGCAGTTACTCTGGCGGGGACCAGCCCCAGCATTTT. Encoded protein: CASSYSGGDQPQHF.

A few counts support this clone. The V and J genes are TRBV5-1 and TRBJ2-5; 8 nucleotides align to TRBD1. Unmatched junction bases numbered 8, after V lost 5 bases and J lost 2 bases. This CDR3 is 15 amino acids long. In germline, CDR1 is SGHRS, CDR2 YFSETQ. As DNA, the CDR3 is TGCGCCAGCAGGGGGACGGACAGGGCACAAGAGACCCAGTACTTC. Protein: CASRGTDRAQETQYF.

The chain combines TRBV27 with TRBJ1-5; no definite D call. V gave up 3 bases and J gave up 5 bases, with 17 bases separating them. There are 16 residues in the CDR3. Germline V CDR1 and CDR2: MNHEY, SMNVEV (reference sequence). The CDR3 sequence is CASSFAGPRSDQPQHF. The DNA for the CDR3 is TGTGCCAGCAGTTTCGCGGGTCCTCGTTCGGATCAGCCCCAGCATTTT.

The J gene is TRBJ2-6, the V gene TRBV6-6; 9 bases are a match to TRBD1. Germline lookup yields CDR1 MNHNY and CDR2 SVGAGI (reference sequence). With 10 bases clipped from V and 0 bases from J, the junction kept 4 bases outside the gene matches. CDR3 size: 15 residues. CDR3 DNA sequence: TGTGCCACCGGGACAGGGAACTCTGGGGCCAACGTCCTGACTTTC. Translated: CATGTGNSGANVLTF.

The rearrangement joins TRBV27 to TRBJ1-2, with D unresolved. The CDR3 sequence is 14 residues long. Germline V gene lookup returns CDR1 MNHEY and CDR2 SMNVEV (reference sequence). CDR3 amino acids: CASRAGSTNYGYTF. In DNA, the CDR3 is TGTGCGAGCCGCGCGGGCTCCACTAACTATGGCTACACCTTC.

The chain has TRBV5-4 and TRBJ1-1; possible D gene TRBD1, 6 bases. The germline V and J ends were trimmed by 4 bases and 2 bases, with 15 bases remaining between them. This CDR3 has 15 residues. Looked up from germline, CDR1 is SGHNT and CDR2 is YYREEE (reference sequence). The CDR3 DNA reads as TGTGCCAGCAGCCGGAAGGGGGACCGAAACACTGAAGCTTTCTTT. Residues: CASSRKGDRNTEAFF.

The chain employs TRBV5-4 and TRBJ1-1; maybe TRBD1 (5 bases). This CDR3 region has 14 residues. Per germline, CDR1 SGHNT and CDR2 YYREEE (reference sequence). V lost 4 bases, J lost 4 bases, and 14 bases lay in between. CDR3 coding DNA: TGTGCCAGCAGCAACGGTGGGGGGAGCACTGAAGCTTTCTTT. The encoded protein is CASSNGGGSTEAFF.

This chain connects TRBV10-3 to TRBJ2-1, with 7 bases that match TRBD2. The CDR3 length is 15 residues. From germline, CDR1 is ENHRY and CDR2 SYGVKD. With V trimmed by 4 bases and J by 8 bases, 11 bases remained unmatched. The CDR3 DNA is TGTGCCATCAGTGGGTTGGGACTATCAAGCGATGAGCAGTTCTTC. It is translated as CAISGLGLSSDEQFF.

As for this clone: In the same sample, other DNA sequences code for this CDR3. This sequence joins TRBV30 and TRBJ2-1, with a tentative D call TRBD2 (6 bases). The germline V and J ends were trimmed by 8 bases and 12 bases, with 17 bases remaining between them. The CDR3 runs 11 residues. CDR1 is GTSNPN and CDR2 is SVGIG in the germline V gene (reference sequence). The CDR3 protein is CAGGGPSGQFF. The CDR3 DNA reads TGTGCCGGCGGAGGGCCCTCGGGGCAGTTCTTC.

The J gene is TRBJ2-7, the V gene TRBV29-1, with D perhaps matching TRBD1 (7 bases). Trimming pared 6 bases from V and 2 bases from J, leaving 11 bases between. This CDR3 has 12 amino acids. Germline assignment: CDR1 SQVTM and CDR2 ANQGSEA. CDR3 sequence reads: CSVRDRAYEQYF. Here the CDR3 DNA reads TGCAGCGTGCGGGACAGAGCCTACGAGCAGTACTTC.

This chain joins TRBV4-1 and TRBJ1-1, with 9 bases identical to TRBD1. Germline V gene sequence: CDR1 MGHRA, CDR2 YSYEKL. V lost 5 bases, J lost 4 bases, and 14 bases stayed unmatched. CDR3 size: 17 residues. In nucleotides, the CDR3 is TGCGCCAGCAGCACGGGACAGGGAGGATTTCGGGGCACTGAAGCTTTCTTT. Translation: CASSTGQGGFRGTEAFF.

The chain employs TRBV27 and TRBJ1-5, with D maybe TRBD1 (5 bases). The CDR3 has 16 amino acids. Germline V lookup: CDR1 MNHEY, CDR2 SMNVEV (reference sequence). The germline V and J ends were trimmed by 0 bases and 1 base, with 10 bases remaining between them. The CDR3 nucleotides are TGTGCCAGCAGTTTATCGCGGCAGGGCAGCAATCAGCCCCAGCATTTT. This gives the protein CASSLSRQGSNQPQHF.

This clone was detected a few times. This same CDR3 is encoded by further DNA sequences in the sample. The chain links TRBV15 to TRBJ2-7; D is possibly TRBD1 (7 bases). From germline, CDR1 is LNHNV and CDR2 YYDKDF (reference sequence). The CDR3 spans 14 residues. V dropped 5 bases and J dropped 2 bases, with 13 bases sitting between them. The CDR3 region is CATSRGTATYEQYF. The CDR3 DNA reads as TGTGCCACCAGCCGGGGGACAGCCACCTACGAGCAGTACTTC.

The chain has TRBV27 and TRBJ2-5, with D unclear. The CDR3 is made up of 15 amino acids. The germline V gene has CDR1 MNHEY and CDR2 SMNVEV (reference sequence). V lost 6 bases, J lost 4 bases, and 18 bases lay in between. The CDR3 protein is CASSHWPPARETQYF. The CDR3 DNA is TGTGCCAGCAGCCATTGGCCCCCTGCCAGAGAGACCCAGTACTTC.

The chain joins TRBV9 to TRBJ2-4, with D possibly matching TRBD2 (7 bases). The CDR3 has 18 residues. CDR1 SGDLS and CDR2 YYNGEE come from the germline V gene. V was trimmed by 3 bases and J by 3 bases, leaving 22 bases between them. The CDR3, as DNA: TGTGCCAGCAGCGAATCCAAGGGCGGGGGCAGCGACAAAAACATTCAGTACTTC. As protein: CASSESKGGGSDKNIQYF.